These 26 T cell receptor beta chains came from one sample sequenced in a study of blood T cell repertoires in COVID-19. Measured with immunoSEQ multiplex PCR; TCRdb has only the in-frame clones, and not every one. The sample carries about 480,000 clones, approximately 88% recorded once. The sample comprised PBMCs or T cells enriched from blood (not recorded which). The origin of the receptors is a woman aged 40-49 years who had recovered from COVID-19.

The V and J genes are TRBV7-8 and TRBJ1-1, with D hard to call. V was shortened by 1 base and J by 11 bases, with 20 bases between the two germline ends. CDR3 length: 15 amino acids. Germline V gene sequence: CDR1 SGHVS, CDR2 FQNEAQ. CDR3 sequence reads: CASSLESRAATGAFF. Written as DNA, the CDR3 is TGTGCCAGCAGCTTAGAGTCGAGGGCGGCAACCGGGGCTTTCTTT.

The CDR3, as DNA: TGTGCCAGCAGTTCACAGGGGGCGGGGAACACTGAAGCTTTCTTT. Its translation: CASSSQGAGNTEAFF. The chain has TRBV28 and TRBJ1-1, with TRBD1 matching 9 bases. The junction had 4 bases not matched to a gene; V was cut back by 4 bases and J by 1 base. The CDR3 runs 15 residues. Germline CDR1 is MDHEN and CDR2 is SYDVKM.

This clone has a single count. CDR3 loop: CAISGGNYGYTF. CDR3 bases: TGTGCCATCAGCGGTGGTAACTATGGCTACACCTTC. The V call is TRBV10-3, the J call TRBJ1-2, with unresolved D. The V gene's germline CDR1 is ENHRY and CDR2 SYGVKD. The CDR3 is 12 amino acids. V was shortened by 6 bases and J by 1 base, with 6 bases between the two germline ends.

The gene calls are TRBV12-5 and TRBJ2-2, with D maybe TRBD1 (5 bases). V shed 1 base and J shed 3 bases, with 15 bases lying between them. CDR1 is LGHNT and CDR2 is FRNRAP in the germline V gene. CDR3 size: 17 residues. The CDR3 is CASGLAYRLRDTGELFF. DNA for the CDR3: TGTGCTAGTGGTTTGGCTTACAGGTTAAGGGACACCGGGGAGCTGTTTTTT.

The chain employs TRBV3-1 (or the pseudogene TRBV3-2) and TRBJ1-5; the D is unclear. This CDR3 contains 16 residues. Germline CDR1 is LGHDT and CDR2 is YNNKEL (reference sequence). The V end lost 0 bases, the J end lost 4 bases, and 13 bases lay between the germline ends. In DNA form, the CDR3 reads TGTGCCAGCAGCCAAGATCTCCCTTTTTCGAATCAGCCCCAGCATTTT. This codes for CASSQDLPFSNQPQHF.

This chain joins TRBV6-5 and TRBJ2-1; TRBD2 agrees at 8 bases. The CDR3 is made up of 14 amino acids. Unmatched junction bases numbered 14, after V lost 7 bases and J lost 12 bases. Germline V gene data show CDR1 as MNHEY and CDR2 as SVGAGI. CDR3 residues: CASNREGSPSGQFF. CDR3 DNA: TGTGCCAGCAACCGGGAGGGAAGTCCATCGGGGCAGTTCTTC.

The table lists this clone with a few counts. This rearrangement joins TRBV27 to TRBJ1-6; D not resolved. The CDR3 runs 11 residues. Germline V gene sequence: CDR1 MNHEY, CDR2 SMNVEV (reference sequence). Trimming took off 4 bases at V and 9 bases at J, with 4 bases between the two ends. The CDR3 loop is CASSSGSPLHF. In DNA form, the CDR3 reads TGTGCCAGCAGTTCGGGTTCACCCCTCCACTTT.

The chain recombines TRBV24-1 with TRBJ2-7; D may be TRBD2 (5 bases). The CDR3 runs to 13 residues. Trimming left V 3 bases short and J 7 bases short, with 12 bases between. The germline CDR1 and CDR2 sequences are KGHDR and SFDVKD. The CDR3 bases are TGTGCCACCAGTGATAAGCCTACGGGGGAGCAGTACTTC. It specifies CATSDKPTGEQYF.

The rearrangement links TRBV29-1 to TRBJ1-1, with TRBD1 identical over 10 bases. The CDR3 sequence is 11 residues long. Trimming took 7 bases from V and 14 from J; bases not matched to a gene: 10. Looked up from germline, CDR1 is SQVTM and CDR2 is ANQGSEA. As DNA, the CDR3 is TGCAGCGGAGGTTCCCGGGACAGGGGATTCTTT. This codes for CSGGSRDRGFF.

The chain links TRBV7-8 to TRBJ1-4; 7 bases map to TRBD1. Germline V gene lookup returns CDR1 SGHVS and CDR2 FQNEAQ. The CDR3 spans 17 residues. V was clipped by 5 bases and J by 8 bases; unmatched bases: 17. DNA of the CDR3: TGTGCCAGCAGCGCTCATTCATTTACAGGGGAGAACGAAAAACTGTTTTTT. Protein sequence: CASSAHSFTGENEKLFF.

This sequence joins TRBV24-1 and TRBJ2-2, with D tentatively TRBD2 (6 bases). The CDR3 runs to 14 residues. V lost 5 bases to trimming and J lost 5 bases, with 11 bases between them. Per germline, CDR1 KGHDR and CDR2 SFDVKD. The CDR3 protein is CATSVGGGTGELFF. CDR3 nucleotide sequence: TGTGCCACCAGTGTCGGGGGAGGAACCGGGGAGCTGTTTTTT.

The J gene is TRBJ2-1, the V gene TRBV4-3, with TRBD2 identical over 10 bases. CDR1 and CDR2 (germline): LGHNA, YSLEER. CDR3 length equals 16 residues. Trimming at V came to 1 base and at J to 6 bases, leaving 6 bases not matched to a gene. The CDR3 region has the DNA TGCGCCAGCAGCCAAGGCCTCTGGACTAGCGGCAATGAGCAGTTCTTC. It yields the protein CASSQGLWTSGNEQFF.

The chain is built from TRBV7-7 and TRBJ2-2, with 9 bases aligning to TRBD2. The trim removed 4 bases at V and 7 bases at J, leaving 10 bases unmatched. The CDR3 length is 16 residues. Germline loops: CDR1 SSHAT, CDR2 FNYEAQ (reference sequence). For the CDR3, the DNA is TGTGCCAGCAGCTACCTCGGTAGCGGGAGTGGCGGGGAGCTGTTTTTT. Its translation: CASSYLGSGSGGELFF.

The chain is built from TRBV30 and TRBJ1-2; 10 bases map to TRBD1. CDR1 GTSNPN and CDR2 SVGIG come from the germline V gene (reference sequence). Losses at the gene ends were 5 bases for V and 8 bases for J; bases not matched to a gene: 8. The CDR3 spans 13 residues. CDR3 region: CAWRTGGIKGYTF. The CDR3 nucleotides read TGTGCCTGGCGGACAGGGGGGATAAAGGGCTACACCTTC.

The genes are TRBV4-3 and TRBJ1-4; 9 nucleotides align to TRBD1. This CDR3 region has 19 residues. Germline-derived CDR1 and CDR2 are LGHNA and YSLEER. V lost 4 bases to trimming and J lost 3 bases; unmatched junction nucleotides: 15. The CDR3 is CASSRSITGGINANEKLFF. The CDR3 nucleotides are TGCGCCAGCAGCCGGAGTATAACAGGGGGCATCAATGCTAATGAAAAACTGTTTTTT.

This chain connects TRBV19 to TRBJ1-2, with D hard to call. Germline V gives CDR1 LNHDA, CDR2 SQIVND (reference sequence). The CDR3 consists of 16 residues. Trimming removed 0 bases from V and 2 bases from J, with 13 bases in between. CDR3 sequence: CASSIERGPGNYGYTF. DNA for the CDR3: TGTGCCAGTAGTATAGAGCGAGGCCCTGGGAACTATGGCTACACCTTC.

The chain recombines TRBV12-3 or TRBV12-4 with TRBJ1-6; unclear D gene. The CDR3 spans 12 residues. The ends were cut back, 2 bases at V and 10 bases at J, with 6 bases in the middle. CDR3 coding DNA: TGTGCCAGCAGTTTAATTAAATCACCCCTCCACTTT. Residues: CASSLIKSPLHF.

The chain uses TRBV29-1 and TRBJ1-2, with D possibly matching TRBD1 (5 bases). Germline CDR1 is SQVTM and CDR2 is ANQGSEA. The V gene lost 3 bases and the J gene lost 7 bases, with 9 bases spanning the gap. The CDR3 runs to 11 residues. CDR3 residues: CSVDTGGGYTF. CDR3 DNA: TGCAGCGTTGACACCGGGGGTGGCTACACCTTC.

Here the CDR3 DNA reads TGTGCCAGCAGTTACCCCCCACAGATGAACACTGAAGCTTTCTTT. It yields the protein CASSYPPQMNTEAFF. The chain combines TRBV6-2 or TRBV6-3 with TRBJ1-1; D ambiguous. Germline CDR1 MNHEY, CDR2 SVGEGT. Trimming removed 2 bases at V and 0 bases at J, with 10 bases between. This CDR3 spans 15 amino acids.

This chain links TRBV2 with TRBJ1-2; D might be TRBD1 (6 bases). Trimming removed 5 bases from V and 8 bases from J, with 18 bases in between. This CDR3 region has 14 residues. Germline V gives CDR1 SNHLY, CDR2 FYNNEI. The CDR3 protein is CASSFRTAQGGYTF. DNA of the CDR3: TGTGCCAGCAGTTTTCGGACAGCACAAGGGGGCTACACCTTC.

The chain carries TRBV27 and TRBJ2-1; D is perhaps TRBD2 (5 bases). Per the germline V gene, CDR1 is MNHEY and CDR2 is SMNVEV (reference sequence). This CDR3 comprises 15 residues. Between the trimmed V and J ends, which lost 0 bases and 2 bases, there was a span of 8 bases. The CDR3 region has the DNA TGTGCCAGCAGTTTATCGTCTAGCACCTACAATGAGCAGTTCTTC. It encodes CASSLSSSTYNEQFF.

The chain joins TRBV5-4 to TRBJ2-1; D not resolved. The CDR3 contains 12 residues. V was pared by 2 bases and J by 12 bases, with 12 bases between. CDR1 is SGHNT, CDR2 YYREEE, per germline (reference sequence). The CDR3, as DNA: TGTGCCAGCAGCTTACAGTCGAACCGGCAGTTCTTC. This codes for CASSLQSNRQFF. Together with reference TRBV5-4 and TRBJ2-1, the CDR3 gives the full variable domain: ETGVTQSPTHLIKTRGQQVTLRCSSQSGHNTVSWYQQALGQGPQFIFQYYREEENGRGNFPPRFSGLQFPNYSSELNVNALELDDSALYLCASSLQSNRQFFGPGTRLTVL.

V usage is TRBV7-9 and J usage is TRBJ1-4; D uncertain. V dropped 5 bases and J dropped 0 bases, with 16 bases sitting between them. The CDR3 has 17 amino acids. Germline CDR1 reads SEHNR; CDR2 reads FQNEAQ (reference sequence). CDR3: CASSPRLLPATNEKLFF. For the CDR3, the DNA is TGTGCCAGCAGCCCCCGCTTGCTTCCAGCAACTAATGAAAAACTGTTTTTT.

V and J are TRBV19 and TRBJ2-1; 8 bases map to TRBD1. Trimming at V came to 3 bases and at J to 6 bases, leaving 7 bases not matched to a gene. CDR1 is LNHDA, CDR2 SQIVND, per germline (reference sequence). This CDR3 region has 15 residues. CDR3 sequence reads: CASSMMTGASNEQFF. CDR3 nucleotides: TGTGCCAGTAGTATGATGACAGGGGCCTCCAATGAGCAGTTCTTC.

The genes are TRBV5-6 and TRBJ1-3, with D unclear. The V end was cut by 4 bases, the J end by 1 base, with 9 bases between. The germline V gene encodes CDR1 SGHDT and CDR2 YYEEEE. The CDR3 contains 14 residues. CDR3 amino acids: CASSPSGSGNTIYF. The CDR3 coding sequence is TGTGCCAGCAGCCCGTCGGGGTCTGGAAACACCATATATTTT.

The chain carries TRBV19 and TRBJ2-2; possibly TRBD1 for D (6 bases). The CDR3 runs to 15 residues. CDR1 LNHDA and CDR2 SQIVND come from the germline V gene (reference sequence). V was cut by 6 bases and J by 1 base, with 12 bases left in between. CDR3 in DNA: TGTGCCAGTAGGCCGCAGGGGCGGAACACCGGGGAGCTGTTTTTT. It translates to CASRPQGRNTGELFF.